The 22 T cell receptor beta chains in this list originate from one sample, sequenced in a study of T cells in Graves' hyperthyroidism and ophthalmopathy. From RNA transcripts, TCR beta CDR3 regions were amplified. Initially, a first-round RT-PCR of the TCR CDR3 employed the HTBI primer set. TCRdb fed the multiplex PCR reads into MiXCR, producing one record per CDR3 protein. The data contain over 700,000 distinct CDR3 sequences, around 20% of them singletons. The sample taken for sequencing was blood. The source is a woman aged 50 to 65 with Graves' hyperthyroidism that later progressed to Graves' ophthalmopathy.

This clonotype was counted many times. J is TRBJ1-1 and V is TRBV11-3; D unresolved. Trimming removed 4 bases from V and 6 bases from J, with 18 bases in between. The germline gives CDR1 SGHNT, CDR2 YENEEA. The CDR3 is 15 amino acids. CDR3 sequence (DNA): TGTGCCAGCAGCTCCCATGGAGGGTCGGACGCTGAAGCTTTCTTT. Translating it yields CASSSHGGSDAEAFF.

The CDR3 protein is CASSVRVSGAQETQYF. CDR3 in DNA: TGTGCCAGCAGCGTAAGGGTTAGCGGGGCCCAAGAGACCCAGTACTTC. The chain couples TRBV9 to TRBJ2-5; the match to TRBD2 covers 8 bases. The CDR3 spans 16 residues. The ends lost 1 base at V and 1 base at J; junction bases unmatched: 6. From germline, CDR1 is SGDLS and CDR2 YYNGEE.

The gene calls are TRBV6-6 and TRBJ1-1; D gene unclear. V lost 0 bases, J lost 3 bases, and 8 bases lay in between. CDR1 MNHNY and CDR2 SVGAGI come from the germline V gene (reference sequence). The CDR3 is made up of 14 amino acids. The chain's CDR3 is CASSYSGGHTEAFF. The DNA for the CDR3 is TGTGCCAGCAGTTACTCGGGTGGTCACACTGAAGCTTTCTTT.

This clonotype showed up just a few times. Compared with germline, one end of the junction differs, possibly owing to a read error. V is TRBV7-8 and J is TRBJ2-7, with D possibly being TRBD2 (5 bases). Germline V gene data show CDR1 as SGHVS and CDR2 as FQNEAQ. The CDR3 contains 14 residues. DNA of the CDR3: TGTGCCGGCAGCTTAGGGTCGGGATCCTACGAGCAGTACTTC. Protein: CAGSLGSGSYEQYF.

The table lists this clonotype with a few counts. The CDR3 DNA is TGTGCCAGCAGCTCCACCAGATCTGCAGCTTTCTTT. This codes for CASSSTRSAAFF. The chain links TRBV12-3 or TRBV12-4 to TRBJ1-1; unclear D gene. The V end was cut by 6 bases, the J end by 10 bases, with 15 bases between. This CDR3 has 12 residues.

This clonotype showed up just a few times. The rearrangement uses TRBV6-1 and TRBJ1-5; tentative D call: TRBD1 (5 bases). Germline loops: CDR1 MNHNS, CDR2 SASEGT. The V gene lost 4 bases and the J gene lost 3 bases, with 16 bases spanning the gap. CDR3 length equals 16 residues. The CDR3 region has the DNA TGTGCCAGCAGTGGCGGGGCAGGGTCTATCAATCAGCCCCAGCATTTT. It is translated as CASSGGAGSINQPQHF.

This clonotype was observed many times. The chain joins TRBV12-3 or TRBV12-4 to TRBJ2-3; 8 bases match TRBD2. The CDR3 has 15 residues. Losses at the gene ends were 8 bases for V and 0 bases for J; bases not matched to a gene: 7. The CDR3 DNA sequence: TGTGCCAGCTCTCCGCGGGGGGCGAGCACAGATACGCAGTATTTT. It yields the protein CASSPRGASTDTQYF.

This chain connects TRBV6-1 to TRBJ2-1, with a possible D match to TRBD2 (5 bases). This CDR3 region has 15 residues. The V gene lost 11 bases and the J gene lost 6 bases, with 23 bases spanning the gap. The germline gives CDR1 MNHNS, CDR2 SASEGT. Here the CDR3 reads CASTSSRGLRNEQFF. DNA of the CDR3: TGTGCCTCGACCAGCTCTCGTGGACTCCGCAATGAGCAGTTCTTC.

The table lists this clonotype with many counts. The rearrangement links TRBV6-1 to TRBJ2-5, with TRBD1 as a possible D gene (6 bases). The V end was cut by 5 bases, the J end by 7 bases, with 17 bases between. Germline lookup yields CDR1 MNHNS and CDR2 SASEGT. The CDR3 covers 14 residues. Here the CDR3 DNA reads TGTGCCAGCAGTCCCCCTAGGACAGATAGGACCCAGTACTTC. It is translated as CASSPPRTDRTQYF.

V is TRBV6-2 or TRBV6-3 and J is TRBJ1-5; no firm D call. The CDR3 covers 13 residues. Germline values: CDR1 MNHEY, CDR2 SVGEGT. Trimming took 7 bases from V and 8 from J, leaving 15 bases between them. CDR3 in DNA: TGTGCCAGCACGTTCTCTGGCGTTGAGCCCCAGCATTTT. Translation gives CASTFSGVEPQHF.

This chain joins TRBV20-1 and TRBJ1-5; a weak D match, TRBD1 (5 bases). V was shortened by 3 bases and J by 1 base, with 13 bases between the two germline ends. Germline V gene sequence: CDR1 DFQATT, CDR2 SNEGSKA (reference sequence). This CDR3 is 15 amino acids long. CDR3 in amino acids: CSASQGRGSNQPQHF. CDR3 bases: TGCAGTGCTAGTCAGGGACGGGGGAGCAATCAGCCCCAGCATTTT.

This clonotype was seen at least ten times. The chain recombines TRBV3-1 with TRBJ1-1; the D gene is possibly TRBD1 (5 bases). V lost 0 bases, J lost 12 bases, and 17 bases lay in between. This CDR3 comprises 14 residues. Germline V gene sequence: CDR1 LGHDT, CDR2 YNNKEL (reference sequence). The CDR3 region has the DNA TGTGCCAGCAGCCAAGATTGGCCAGGGTTAGAAACTTTCTTT. It yields the protein CASSQDWPGLETFF.

J is TRBJ2-5 and V is TRBV7-6, with D unresolved. The CDR3 runs 14 residues. CDR1 SGHVS and CDR2 FNYEAQ come from the germline V gene. With 5 bases removed from V and 2 bases from J, the gap between germline ends came to 12 bases. CDR3 coding DNA: TGTGCCAGCAGCCCGATTTACGGACAAGAGACCCAGTACTTC. Protein: CASSPIYGQETQYF.

The rearrangement links TRBV15 to TRBJ1-6; D unresolved. This CDR3 spans 12 amino acids. From germline, CDR1 is LNHNV and CDR2 YYDKDF (reference sequence). Trimming took 8 bases from V and 3 from J, leaving 5 bases between them. The CDR3 spells CATGLYNSPLHF. CDR3 nucleotide sequence: TGTGCCACCGGACTCTATAATTCACCCCTCCACTTT.

This clonotype was counted many times. The chain uses TRBV12-3 or TRBV12-4 and TRBJ1-1; D might be TRBD1 (6 bases). V dropped 6 bases and J dropped 1 base, with 9 bases sitting between them. The CDR3 covers 13 residues. CDR3 in amino acids: CASRTGRNTEAFF. CDR3 in DNA: TGTGCCAGCAGGACAGGACGGAACACTGAAGCTTTCTTT.

This rearrangement joins TRBV2 to TRBJ1-1; perhaps TRBD1 as D (5 bases). CDR3 length: 14 residues. V shed 6 bases and J shed 1 base, with 12 bases lying between them. The germline V gene encodes CDR1 SNHLY and CDR2 FYNNEI. CDR3 coding DNA: TGTGCCAGCAGAAGGACGGGACCGAACACTGAAGCTTTCTTT. It encodes CASRRTGPNTEAFF.

As concerns this clonotype: Just one base apart from a much larger clone, this may be a read error. This chain connects TRBV30 to TRBJ1-6; D is perhaps TRBD1 (6 bases). The CDR3 is 13 residues long. Germline CDR1 GTSNPN, CDR2 SVGIG (reference sequence). CDR3 residues: CVSQGSYNSPLHF. In nucleotides, the CDR3 is TGTGTCTCACAGGGATCCTATAATTCACCCCTCCACTTT.

The chain carries TRBV9 and TRBJ2-3, with a tentative D call TRBD2 (6 bases). V dropped 2 bases and J dropped 2 bases, with 12 bases sitting between them. CDR3 length: 15 amino acids. Germline V CDR1 and CDR2: SGDLS, YYNGEE. The CDR3 sequence is CASSVDGSNTDTQYF. The CDR3 DNA is TGTGCCAGCAGCGTCGACGGGAGCAACACAGATACGCAGTATTTT.

This clonotype was recorded at least ten times. The rearrangement uses TRBV7-3 and TRBJ2-3; 9 nucleotides agree with TRBD2. Trimming cost V 1 base and J 4 bases; bases outside gene matches: 3. The germline CDR1 and CDR2 sequences are SGHTA and FQGTGA. This CDR3 has 15 amino acids. CDR3 nucleotides: TGTGCCAGCAGCTTAAGTAGCGGGGGAGCAGATACGCAGTATTTT. As protein: CASSLSSGGADTQYF.

This clonotype came up many times. The chain uses TRBV7-8 and TRBJ1-5, with 7 nucleotides matching TRBD1. The CDR3 loop spans 15 amino acids. V gave up 4 bases and J gave up 1 base; unmatched junction bases: 4. Germline CDR1 and CDR2: SGHVS and FQNEAQ. The CDR3 DNA reads as TGTGCCAGCAGCTCGAGGGGACAGAGCAATCAGCCCCAGCATTTT. Residues: CASSSRGQSNQPQHF.

This chain connects TRBV7-3 to TRBJ1-1, with 7 nucleotides matching TRBD1. V shed 2 bases, J shed 1 base, and the junction held 4 bases outside the gene matches. The germline gives CDR1 SGHTA, CDR2 FQGTGA. The CDR3 runs 15 residues. CDR3 in DNA: TGTGCCAGCAGCTTATACGGGACAGAGAACACTGAAGCTTTCTTT. Its translation is CASSLYGTENTEAFF. Together with reference TRBV7-3 and TRBJ1-1, the CDR3 gives the full variable domain: GAGVSQTPSNKVTEKGKYVELRCDPISGHTALYWYRQSLGQGPEFLIYFQGTGAADDSGLPNDRFFAVRPEGSVSTLKIQRTERGDSAVYLCASSLYGTENTEAFFGQGTRLTVV.

This clonotype was seen many times. The genes are TRBV3-1 and TRBJ2-7; D is perhaps TRBD2 (5 bases). Per the germline V gene, CDR1 is LGHDT and CDR2 is YNNKEL (reference sequence). The CDR3 has 12 residues. Trimming pared 2 bases from V and 3 bases from J, leaving 5 bases between. The CDR3 is CASSQRGYEQYF. CDR3 in DNA: TGTGCCAGCAGCCAACGGGGCTACGAGCAGTACTTC.